A single sample is the source of the 4 T cell receptor beta chains below, sequenced in a study of blood T cell repertoires in COVID-19. Clones were read by immunoSEQ multiplex PCR, and TCRdb kept only the in-frame ones, dropping some. The top ten clones hold under 5% of a sample with 150,000 or so clones, 80% to 90% of them seen once. Sequenced material: peripheral blood. The source is a woman in her seventies with acute or convalescent COVID-19.

The chain carries TRBV6-5 and TRBJ2-7; 7 positions agree with TRBD2. From germline, CDR1 is MNHEY and CDR2 SVGAGI. V lost 0 bases to trimming and J lost 3 bases; unmatched junction nucleotides: 5. CDR3 length equals 15 residues. CDR3 residues: CASSYSGTTVYEQYF. The CDR3 coding sequence is TGTGCCAGCAGTTACTCGGGGACTACCGTCTACGAGCAGTACTTC.

The V call is TRBV5-5, the J call TRBJ2-3; possible D gene TRBD2, 5 bases. Trimming stripped 4 bases from V and 6 bases from J, with 18 bases between. CDR1 is SGHKS and CDR2 is YYEKEE in the germline V gene (reference sequence). This CDR3 comprises 15 residues. Here the CDR3 DNA reads TGTGCCAGCAGCCTTGGGGAGTACGTATATGATACGCAGTATTTT. Translated, it gives CASSLGEYVYDTQYF. Supplemented by reference TRBV5-5 and TRBJ2-3, the full variable domain reads DAGVTQSPTHLIKTRGQQVTLRCSPISGHKSVSWYQQVLGQGPQFIFQYYEKEERGRGNFPDRFSARQFPNYSSELNVNALLLGDSALYLCASSLGEYVYDTQYFGPGTRLTVL.

The chain has TRBV7-2 and TRBJ1-6; 8 nucleotides line up with TRBD1. The CDR3 sequence is 16 residues long. The germline V gene has CDR1 SGHTA and CDR2 FQGNSA. With 1 base clipped from V and 9 bases from J, the junction kept 8 bases outside the gene matches. The CDR3: CASSLGGGTGTSPLHF. CDR3 DNA: TGTGCCAGCAGCTTAGGAGGTGGGACAGGTACTTCACCCCTCCACTTT.

The chain is built from TRBV29-1 and TRBJ2-1; 12 bases line up with TRBD2. In germline, CDR1 is SQVTM, CDR2 ANQGSEA. This CDR3 has 17 residues. V was clipped by 4 bases and J by 4 bases; unmatched bases: 11. CDR3 nucleotide sequence: TGCAGCGTTGTCGGGTCTAGCGGGAGGGACGCATACAATGAGCAGTTCTTC. Protein sequence: CSVVGSSGRDAYNEQFF.